The rows below give T cell receptor beta chains drawn from one sample of a study of shared T cell receptors in the human thymus. TCRdb keeps only in-frame clones here, not all; method: immunoSEQ multiplex PCR. This sample has approximately 760,000 clones, with roughly 88% found just once. This same sample was also taken into another study, of human thymus T cells.

Sequenced input: thymocytes. The receptors derive from a girl less than two years old with a congenital heart defect. The conserved cysteine and the conserved F or W are not part of the CDR3 here. A D gene is named only where the DNA matches it firmly. Size is omitted from some rows. Given values are once, few, many or a class for expanded clones.

-,TRBJ2-3,TRBV2,once,ASSDSQGRADTQY
TRBD1,TRBJ1-2,TRBV5-1,-,ASSSVYRTGKKGYGYT
-,TRBJ1-2,TRBV7-8,-,ASSGRSPPNYGYT
TRBD1,TRBJ1-5,TRBV29-1,-,SVVDRVGQPQH
-,TRBJ2-7,TRBV6-4,-,ASSDSDNPRYDEQY
-,TRBJ1-1,TRBV5-1,-,ASSLFVTFGENEAF
TRBD1,TRBJ1-2,TRBV5-6,-,ASSSLPGQGAWGYT
-,TRBJ1-3,TRBV4-1,-,ASRRVSSGNTIY
-,TRBJ2-7,TRBV27,-,ASSSRLIRPYEQY
-,TRBJ1-1,TRBV28,-,ASSPLRDLNTEAF
TRBD1,TRBJ1-1,TRBV28,-,ASRRSVTGMNTEAF
TRBD1,TRBJ1-5,TRBV7-2,-,ASRQDRGNQPQH
-,TRBJ1-1,TRBV29-1,-,SVDRRVGGSGTEAF
-,TRBJ2-7,TRBV7-6,-,ASSSFREEAGPGEQY
-,TRBJ2-3,TRBV5-6,-,ASFINRATFSYTQY
TRBD1,TRBJ1-3,TRBV19,few,ASRRGQAGNTIY
-,TRBJ2-3,TRBV27,-,ASSLLRGRTDTQY
-,TRBJ1-4,TRBV9,-,ASSGGARGINEKLF
-,TRBJ1-2,TRBV9,-,ASSVAGAGGYT
-,TRBJ1-2,TRBV4-3,-,ASSQDFGGYGYT
TRBD1,TRBJ1-1,TRBV5-6,-,ASSLARGRGQGFGTEAF
-,TRBJ2-1,TRBV9,-,ASSPKGGARDNEQF
-,TRBJ1-2,TRBV7-9,once,ASIPPGSGYT
TRBD1,TRBJ1-6,TRBV7-6,once,ASSPRDRDSPLH
TRBD2,TRBJ2-7,TRBV6-1,-,ASSEGPGLATYEQY
-,TRBJ1-3,TRBV7-6,-,ASSLGLGHNSGNTIY
-,TRBJ2-5,TRBV19,-,ARVGGETQY
-,TRBJ1-1,TRBV4-3,-,ASSQERSEEAF
-,TRBJ1-6,TRBV5-6,-,ASTPSRGSPLH
-,TRBJ2-3,TRBV4-3,-,ASRPMRWGFTDTQY
TRBD2,TRBJ2-1,TRBV5-6,-,ASTRRPGLASHEQF
-,TRBJ1-5,TRBV12-5,-,ASGPIPRGRGNQPQH
-,TRBJ2-3,TRBV14,-,ASSQDSASDVSTDTQY
-,TRBJ1-2,TRBV5-1,-,ASSSGRSGRDYGYT
-,TRBJ1-6,TRBV1,-,TSSLPSGTGSDDNSPLH
TRBD2,TRBJ2-7,TRBV4-3,-,ASSLGLAGGEQY
-,TRBJ2-7,TRBV7-9,-,ASSLLGLYEQY
-,TRBJ2-4,TRBV7-9,-,ASSLRREGDSKNIQY
-,TRBJ2-4,TRBV10-1,-,ASINPFRGKNIQY
-,TRBJ1-2,TRBV4-1,-,ASRNRTRREEIGSYGYT
TRBD2,TRBJ2-5,TRBV6-5,-,ASSRGLAGLETQY
TRBD2,TRBJ2-7,TRBV28,-,ASRPSGDSSYEQY
-,TRBJ1-4,TRBV2,-,ASSVGEKLF
-,TRBJ1-2,TRBV4-2,few,ASSQDGGQYRTNYGYT
-,TRBJ2-1,TRBV19,-,ASSRGTNKGNEQF
-,TRBJ2-2,TRBV7-9,-,ASSPGQPRGNTGELF
TRBD1,TRBJ1-1,TRBV7-9,-,ASTNYRGLFSEAF
-,TRBJ2-7,TRBV2,-,ASSFYEQY